This T cell receptor beta chain appears in the sequencing data of a study of shared clonotypes between healthy human individuals. Data came from immunoSEQ multiplex PCR; TCRdb stores just in-frame clones and leaves some out. This table has some 2 million clones, over 85% appearing once. The V gene's germline CDR1 is MNHEY and CDR2 SMNVEV (reference sequence). V lost 7 bases and J 1 base, leaving 10 bases between the germline ends. There are 13 residues in the CDR3. The V and J genes are TRBV27 and TRBJ1-1; unclear D gene. The sequencing sample was made of naive CD4+ T cells sorted from blood. Subset: CD45RA+ positively selected. The receptor was derived from a man between 18 and 29 years old in good health. CDR3 sequence (DNA): TGTGCCAGCAACCAGACGCCGAACACTGAAGCTTTCTTT. This encodes CASNQTPNTEAFF.